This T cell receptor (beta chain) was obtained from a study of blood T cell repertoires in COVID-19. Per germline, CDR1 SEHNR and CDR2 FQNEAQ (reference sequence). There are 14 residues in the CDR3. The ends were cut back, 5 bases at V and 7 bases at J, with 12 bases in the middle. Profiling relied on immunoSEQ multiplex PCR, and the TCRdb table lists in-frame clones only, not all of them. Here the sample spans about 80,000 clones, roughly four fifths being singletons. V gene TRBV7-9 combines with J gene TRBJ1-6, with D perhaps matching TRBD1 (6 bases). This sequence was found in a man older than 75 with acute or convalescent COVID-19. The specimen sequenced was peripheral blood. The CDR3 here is CASSLTGQNSPLHF. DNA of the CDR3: TGTGCCAGCAGCCTGACAGGTCAAAATTCACCCCTCCACTTT.